A selection of T cell receptor beta chains follows, all from one sample in a study of blood T cell repertoires in COVID-19. Here immunoSEQ multiplex PCR was the method, and the copy in TCRdb shows in-frame clones only, minus some. The data show 330,000 or so clones, roughly 90% seen once. Source material: peripheral blood. The receptors stem from a man aged 30 to 45 with COVID-19, enrolled during active disease. The CDR3 runs from the conserved cysteine through the conserved F or W. The D gene is left open where the match is weak. Where a row states a size, it is once, few, many or the class of an expanded clone; other rows omit it.

v_gene	j_gene	abundance	d_gene	CDR3aa	CDR3nt
TRBV7-9	TRBJ2-2	NA	NA	CASSLLLGAGELFF	TGTGCCAGCAGCCTATTGCTAGGGGCCGGGGAGCTGTTTTTT
TRBV7-3	TRBJ2-1	NA	NA	CASSLAGFNNEQFF	TGTGCCAGCAGCTTAGCGGGATTCAACAATGAGCAGTTCTTC
TRBV6-5	TRBJ1-1	NA	NA	CASSYIGARNTEAFF	TGTGCCAGCAGTTACATAGGGGCGAGGAACACTGAAGCTTTCTTT
TRBV5-6	TRBJ2-7	NA	TRBD2	CASSSTSGISEQYF	TGTGCCAGCAGCTCTACTAGCGGGATAAGTGAGCAGTACTTC
TRBV28	TRBJ1-5	once	TRBD1	CASSFPRDRGRGNSNQPQHF	TGTGCCAGCAGTTTTCCGCGGGACAGGGGGCGCGGGAATAGCAATCAGCCCCAGCATTTT
TRBV3-1/TRBV3-2	TRBJ1-4	NA	TRBD1	CASSLGTGGYEKLFF	TGTGCCAGCAGCCTCGGAACAGGGGGTTATGAAAAACTGTTTTTT
TRBV29-1	TRBJ2-1	once	NA	CSVEDGRGYNEQFF	TGCAGCGTTGAAGACGGGCGGGGATACAATGAGCAGTTCTTC
TRBV11-2	TRBJ2-2	NA	TRBD2	CASSLRVGGANTGELFF	TGTGCCAGCAGCCTGCGCGTGGGGGGGGCGAACACCGGGGAGCTGTTTTTT
TRBV11-3	TRBJ2-3	NA	TRBD2	CASSPWGRAGENTDTQYF	TGTGCCAGCAGCCCGTGGGGACGAGCGGGAGAGAACACAGATACGCAGTATTTT
TRBV5-6	TRBJ1-3	NA	TRBD1	CASSWDSGNTIYF	TGTGCCAGCAGCTGGGACAGTGGAAACACCATATATTTT
TRBV10-3	TRBJ2-2	once	NA	CAISVSVSGELFF	TGTGCCATCAGTGTTAGCGTTTCCGGGGAGCTGTTTTTT
TRBV11-2	TRBJ1-2	NA	TRBD1	CASSTDRVGGYTF	TGTGCCAGCAGCACCGACAGGGTTGGTGGCTACACCTTC
TRBV5-5	TRBJ2-3	NA	TRBD2	CASSPQLAGGADTQYF	TGTGCCAGCAGCCCACAATTAGCGGGGGGAGCAGATACGCAGTATTTT
TRBV29-1	TRBJ2-2	NA	NA	CSVVRSGELFF	TGCAGCGTTGTCAGGTCCGGGGAGCTGTTTTTT
TRBV27	TRBJ2-7	NA	TRBD1	CASSPPTGHEQYF	TGTGCCAGCAGTCCGCCGACAGGGCACGAGCAGTACTTC
TRBV7-6	TRBJ2-1	NA	NA	CASSSGSEGFYNEQFF	TGTGCCAGCAGCTCCGGGTCGGAGGGGTTTTACAATGAGCAGTTCTTC
TRBV7-3	TRBJ2-1	NA	NA	CASSLGTANNEQFF	TGTGCCAGCAGCTTAGGCACAGCAAACAATGAGCAGTTCTTC
TRBV7-7	TRBJ2-2	NA	NA	CASSLRRAPGRNTGELFF	TGTGCCAGCAGCTTAAGGCGGGCTCCCGGTAGGAACACCGGGGAGCTGTTTTTT
TRBV18	TRBJ2-3	NA	TRBD1	CASSLGTGTDTQYF	TGTGCCAGCTCACTAGGGACAGGCACAGATACGCAGTATTTT
TRBV7-9	TRBJ2-1	NA	NA	CASSLPGSGNEQFF	TGTGCCAGCAGCCTTCCAGGGTCAGGGAATGAGCAGTTCTTC
TRBV5-1	TRBJ2-1	few	TRBD1	CASRPGQGSYNEQFF	TGCGCCAGCAGGCCGGGACAGGGTTCCTACAATGAGCAGTTCTTC
TRBV6-5	TRBJ1-1	NA	TRBD1	CASSLVRGLGTEAFF	TGTGCCAGCAGTTTGGTCAGGGGGCTTGGGACTGAAGCTTTCTTT
TRBV18	TRBJ2-5	NA	NA	CASSPTRQETQYF	TGTGCCAGCTCACCAACACGACAAGAGACCCAGTACTTC
TRBV30	TRBJ1-5	NA	NA	CAWSDGLIPSNQPQHF	TGTGCCTGGAGTGACGGACTTATCCCTAGCAATCAGCCCCAGCATTTT
TRBV4-2	TRBJ2-7	NA	TRBD1	CASSQAGTGSYEQYF	TGTGCCAGCAGCCAAGCCGGGACAGGGAGTTACGAGCAGTACTTC
TRBV6-5	TRBJ2-7	many	NA	CASSTVGGSSYEQYF	TGTGCCAGCAGTACCGTGGGAGGAAGCTCCTACGAGCAGTACTTC
TRBV7-9	TRBJ1-5	few	NA	CASSSQQDSNQPQHF	TGTGCCAGCAGCTCCCAACAGGACAGCAATCAGCCCCAGCATTTT
TRBV28	TRBJ2-7	NA	TRBD1	CASSLEGQADYEQYF	TGTGCCAGCAGCCTGGAGGGACAGGCGGACTACGAGCAGTACTTC
TRBV5-8	TRBJ2-2	NA	NA	CASSSGLPRTGELFF	TGTGCCAGCAGCTCGGGACTCCCGAGGACCGGGGAGCTGTTTTTT
TRBV2	TRBJ2-7	NA	TRBD1	CASTGQGTGVNEQYF	TGTGCCAGCACAGGGCAAGGGACAGGGGTTAACGAGCAGTACTTC
TRBV6-5	TRBJ1-4	NA	NA	CASGGYDEKLFF	TGTGCCAGCGGGGGGTATGATGAAAAACTGTTTTTT
TRBV30	TRBJ2-6	once	NA	CAWTLGLSGANVLTF	TGTGCCTGGACGTTGGGGCTTTCTGGGGCCAACGTCCTGACTTTC
TRBV27	TRBJ2-3	NA	TRBD1	CASGERGLVDTQYF	TGTGCCAGCGGGGAGAGGGGGCTTGTAGATACGCAGTATTTT
TRBV7-2	TRBJ2-3	NA	NA	CASSSAIVQGWADTQYF	TGTGCCAGCAGCTCAGCCATAGTGCAGGGCTGGGCAGATACGCAGTATTTT
TRBV7-2	TRBJ2-2	NA	TRBD2	CASTLRGGSTGELFF	TGTGCCAGCACCTTAAGGGGCGGGAGCACCGGGGAGCTGTTTTTT
TRBV27	TRBJ2-7	NA	NA	CASSSGRLLEGEQYF	TGTGCCAGCAGTTCGGGACGACTTTTGGAGGGCGAGCAGTACTTC
TRBV11-2	TRBJ2-7	NA	TRBD2	CASRGGSYEQYF	TGTGCCAGCAGGGGAGGGTCCTACGAGCAGTACTTC
TRBV7-3	TRBJ1-1	NA	NA	CASSLNTITEAFF	TGTGCCAGCAGCTTAAACACTATCACTGAAGCTTTCTTT
TRBV27	TRBJ2-1	once	NA	CASSLTFSSYNEQFF	TGTGCCAGCAGCCTTACTTTTAGCTCCTACAATGAGCAGTTCTTC
TRBV24-1	TRBJ2-3	NA	TRBD2	CATKDSGSTDTQYF	TGTGCCACCAAAGATAGCGGGAGCACAGATACGCAGTATTTT
TRBV9	TRBJ2-1	NA	TRBD2	CASSVGLRGAYNEQFF	TGTGCCAGCAGCGTAGGATTGCGGGGGGCCTACAATGAGCAGTTCTTC
TRBV18	TRBJ2-5	NA	NA	CASSPLLITGQEAQYF	TGTGCCAGCTCACCCCTTTTGATCACAGGTCAAGAGGCCCAGTACTTC